This T cell receptor (beta chain) was recorded in a study of OX40 agonist ivuxolimab in advanced cancers. As for the study in general: The group had a mean age of 60 years, ranged from about 23 to 79, and was roughly 80% male.

Findings and limits, study-wide: Clonal expansion by week 6 occurred in CD4+ and CD8+ blood T cells (at 0.1 to 3.0 mg/kg). Clonal expansion among partial responders at 0.1-3.0 mg/kg ranked near the lowest.

Blood sampling was done at baseline, cycle 4 day 1, and cycle 7 day 1. Only in-frame clones appear in the TCRdb table, and some are missing; sequencing was by immunoSEQ multiplex PCR. The table has approximately 52,000 clones, 65% to 85% seen once. Concerning this clone: Its specificity is not known.

Here the sequenced sample was CD4+ or CD8+ T cells sorted from blood, taken in a trial of the OX40 agonist ivuxolimab. The receptor was isolated from an adult with an advanced solid tumor such as melanoma, head and neck, liver or kidney cancer.

The CDR3 loop is CASSPSLREQFF. CDR3 coding DNA: TGTGCCAGCAGTCCTTCTCTGCGGGAGCAGTTCTTC. The chain recombines TRBV6-1 with TRBJ2-1; D is unresolved. V was trimmed by 5 bases and J by 10 bases, leaving 12 bases between them. This CDR3 has 12 amino acids. Germline values: CDR1 MNHNS, CDR2 SASEGT.